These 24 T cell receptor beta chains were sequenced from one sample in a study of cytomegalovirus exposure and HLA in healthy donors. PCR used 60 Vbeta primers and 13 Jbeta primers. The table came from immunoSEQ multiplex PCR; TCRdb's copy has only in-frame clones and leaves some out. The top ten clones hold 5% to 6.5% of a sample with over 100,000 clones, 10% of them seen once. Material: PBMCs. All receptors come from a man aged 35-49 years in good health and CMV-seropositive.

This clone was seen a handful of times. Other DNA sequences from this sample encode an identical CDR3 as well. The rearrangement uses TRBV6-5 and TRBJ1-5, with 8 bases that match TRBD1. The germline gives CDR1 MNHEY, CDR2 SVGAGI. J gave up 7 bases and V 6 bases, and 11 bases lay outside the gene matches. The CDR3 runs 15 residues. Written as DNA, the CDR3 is TGTGCCAGCAGCTATGGACAGGGCGGGAACCAGCCCCAGCATTTT. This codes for CASSYGQGGNQPQHF.

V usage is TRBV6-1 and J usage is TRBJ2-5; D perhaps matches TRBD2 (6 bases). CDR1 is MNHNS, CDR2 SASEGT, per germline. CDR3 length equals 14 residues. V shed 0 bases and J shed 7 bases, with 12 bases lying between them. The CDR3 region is CASSEAPFGGTQYF. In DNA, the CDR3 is TGTGCCAGCAGTGAAGCGCCGTTCGGGGGGACCCAGTACTTC.

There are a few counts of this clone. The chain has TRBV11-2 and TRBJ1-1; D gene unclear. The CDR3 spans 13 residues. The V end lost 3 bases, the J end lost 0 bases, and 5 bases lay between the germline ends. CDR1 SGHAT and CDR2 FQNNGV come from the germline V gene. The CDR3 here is CASSFSVNTEAFF. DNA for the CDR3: TGTGCCAGCAGCTTCTCGGTGAACACTGAAGCTTTCTTT. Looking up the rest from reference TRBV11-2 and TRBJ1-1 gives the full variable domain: EAGVAQSPRYKIIEKRQSVAFWCNPISGHATLYWYQQILGQGPKLLIQFQNNGVVDDSQLPKDRFSAERLKGVDSTLKIQPAKLEDSAVYLCASSFSVNTEAFFGQGTRLTVV.

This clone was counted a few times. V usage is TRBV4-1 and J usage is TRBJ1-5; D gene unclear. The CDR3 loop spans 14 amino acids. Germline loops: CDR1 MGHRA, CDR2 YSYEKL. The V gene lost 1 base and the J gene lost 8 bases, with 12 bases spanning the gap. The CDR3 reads CASSQAGYGEPQHF. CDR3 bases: TGCGCCAGCAGCCAAGCCGGGTACGGTGAGCCCCAGCATTTT.

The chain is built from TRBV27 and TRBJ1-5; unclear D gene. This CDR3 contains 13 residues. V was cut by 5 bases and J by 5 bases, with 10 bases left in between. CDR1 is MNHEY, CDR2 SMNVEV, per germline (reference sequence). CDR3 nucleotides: TGTGCCAGCAGTCTCCAGCGAGATCAGCCCCAGCATTTT. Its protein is CASSLQRDQPQHF.

CDR3 coding DNA: TGTGCCAGCAGTGATCAGACTAGCGGGAGCCCCGGGGAGCTGTTTTTT. This gives the protein CASSDQTSGSPGELFF. The chain employs TRBV25-1 and TRBJ2-2, with 12 bases lining up with TRBD2. The junction had 5 bases not matched to a gene; V was cut back by 3 bases and J by 6 bases. CDR3 size: 16 residues. The germline gives CDR1 MGHDK, CDR2 SYGVNS.

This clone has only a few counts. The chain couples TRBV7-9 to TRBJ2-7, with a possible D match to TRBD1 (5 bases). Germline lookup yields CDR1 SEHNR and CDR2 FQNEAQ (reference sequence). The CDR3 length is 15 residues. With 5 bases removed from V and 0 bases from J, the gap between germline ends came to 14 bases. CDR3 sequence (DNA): TGTGCCAGCAGCCCGAGACAGTTAGACTCCTACGAGCAGTACTTC. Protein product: CASSPRQLDSYEQYF.

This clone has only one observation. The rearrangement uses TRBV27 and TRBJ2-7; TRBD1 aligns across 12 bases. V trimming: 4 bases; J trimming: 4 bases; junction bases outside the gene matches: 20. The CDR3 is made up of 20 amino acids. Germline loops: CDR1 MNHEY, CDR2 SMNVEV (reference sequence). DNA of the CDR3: TGTGCCAGCAGTTCATTTACCGGGACAGGGGGCAGTGTAGGAATTTACGAGCAGTACTTC. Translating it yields CASSSFTGTGGSVGIYEQYF.

This CDR3 reads CASSQRGLEQYF. The CDR3 nucleotides read TGTGCCAGCAGCCAAAGGGGGCTCGAGCAGTACTTC. The chain recombines TRBV4-2 with TRBJ2-7; 7 bases match TRBD1. J was trimmed by 6 bases and V by 2 bases; bases with no gene match: 1. The CDR3 loop spans 12 amino acids. Germline CDR1 LGHNA, CDR2 YNFKEQ.

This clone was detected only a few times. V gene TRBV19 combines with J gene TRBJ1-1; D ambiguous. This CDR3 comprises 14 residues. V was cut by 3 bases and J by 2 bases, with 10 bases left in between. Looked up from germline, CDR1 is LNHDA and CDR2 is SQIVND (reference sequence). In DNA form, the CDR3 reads TGTGCCAGTAGTATTCCCGGTCCCAACACTGAAGCTTTCTTT. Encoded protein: CASSIPGPNTEAFF.

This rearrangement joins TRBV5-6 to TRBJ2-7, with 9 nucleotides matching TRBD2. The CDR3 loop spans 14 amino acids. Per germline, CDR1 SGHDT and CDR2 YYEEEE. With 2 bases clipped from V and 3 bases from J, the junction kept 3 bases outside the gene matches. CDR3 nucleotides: TGTGCCAGCAGCTTTAGCGGGAGCTTCTACGAGCAGTACTTC. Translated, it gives CASSFSGSFYEQYF.

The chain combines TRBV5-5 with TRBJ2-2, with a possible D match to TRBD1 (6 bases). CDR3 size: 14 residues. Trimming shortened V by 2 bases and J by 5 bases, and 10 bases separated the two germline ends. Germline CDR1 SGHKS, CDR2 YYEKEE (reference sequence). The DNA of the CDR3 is TGTGCCAGCAGCTTTTGGGACACAACCGGGGAGCTGTTTTTT. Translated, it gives CASSFWDTTGELFF.

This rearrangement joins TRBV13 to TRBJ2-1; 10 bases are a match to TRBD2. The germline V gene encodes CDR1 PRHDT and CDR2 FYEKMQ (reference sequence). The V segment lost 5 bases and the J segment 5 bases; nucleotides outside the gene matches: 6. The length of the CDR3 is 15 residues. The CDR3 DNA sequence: TGTGCCAGCAGCCGGGGACTAGCGACGAACAATGAGCAGTTCTTC. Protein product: CASSRGLATNNEQFF.

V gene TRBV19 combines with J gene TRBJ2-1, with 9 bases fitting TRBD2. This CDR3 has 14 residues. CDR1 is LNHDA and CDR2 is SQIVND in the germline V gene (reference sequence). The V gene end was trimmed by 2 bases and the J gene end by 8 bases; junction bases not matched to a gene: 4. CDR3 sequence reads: CASSIIAGEDEQFF. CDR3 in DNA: TGTGCCAGTAGTATAATAGCGGGAGAGGATGAGCAGTTCTTC. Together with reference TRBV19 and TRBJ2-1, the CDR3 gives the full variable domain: DGGITQSPKYLFRKEGQNVTLSCEQNLNHDAMYWYRQDPGQGLRLIYYSQIVNDFQKGDIAEGYSVSREKKESFPLTVTSAQKNPTAFYLCASSIIAGEDEQFFGPGTRLTVL.

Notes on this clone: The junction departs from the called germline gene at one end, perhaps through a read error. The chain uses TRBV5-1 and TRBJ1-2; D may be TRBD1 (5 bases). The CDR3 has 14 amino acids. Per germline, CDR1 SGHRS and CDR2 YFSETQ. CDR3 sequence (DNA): TGCGCTAGCAGCTTGGTTGCAGGGACTGAAGGCTACACCTTC. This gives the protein CASSLVAGTEGYTF. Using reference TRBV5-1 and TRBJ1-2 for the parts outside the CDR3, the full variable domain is KAGVTQTPRYLIKTRGQQVTLSCSPISGHRSVSWYQQTPGQGLQFLFEYFSETQRNKGNFPGRFSGRQFSNSRSEMNVSTLELGDSALYLCASSLVAGTEGYTFGSGTRLTVV.

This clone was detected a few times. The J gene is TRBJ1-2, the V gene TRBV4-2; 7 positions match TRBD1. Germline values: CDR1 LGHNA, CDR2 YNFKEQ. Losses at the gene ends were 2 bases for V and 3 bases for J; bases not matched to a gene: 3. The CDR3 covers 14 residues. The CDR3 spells CASSQNTGDYGYTF. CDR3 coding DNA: TGTGCCAGCAGCCAAAATACAGGGGACTATGGCTACACCTTC.

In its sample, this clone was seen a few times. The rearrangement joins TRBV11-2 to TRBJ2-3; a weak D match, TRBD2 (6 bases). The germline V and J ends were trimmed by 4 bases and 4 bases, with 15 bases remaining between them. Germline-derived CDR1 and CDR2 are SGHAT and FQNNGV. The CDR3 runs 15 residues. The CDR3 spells CASSSNWAGSDTQYF. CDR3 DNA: TGTGCCAGCAGCTCAAACTGGGCGGGATCAGATACGCAGTATTTT.

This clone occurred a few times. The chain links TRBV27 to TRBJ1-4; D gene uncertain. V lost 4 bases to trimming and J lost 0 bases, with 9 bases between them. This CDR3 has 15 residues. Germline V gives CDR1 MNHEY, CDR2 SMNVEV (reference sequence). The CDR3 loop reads CASSWSTPTNEKLFF. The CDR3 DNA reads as TGTGCCAGCAGTTGGTCCACTCCAACTAATGAAAAACTGTTTTTT.

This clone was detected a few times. CDR3 protein: CASSFQTRPQYF. The CDR3 DNA follows: TGTGCCAGCAGTTTCCAGACCAGGCCGCAGTACTTC. The chain couples TRBV2 to TRBJ2-7, with unresolved D. V lost 5 bases and J lost 9, with 14 bases in between. The V gene's germline CDR1 is SNHLY and CDR2 FYNNEI. This CDR3 comprises 12 residues.

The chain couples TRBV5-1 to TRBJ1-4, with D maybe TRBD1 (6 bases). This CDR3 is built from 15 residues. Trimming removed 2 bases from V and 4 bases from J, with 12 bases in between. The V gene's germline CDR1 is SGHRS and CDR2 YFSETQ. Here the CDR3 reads CASSFGDTGNEKLFF. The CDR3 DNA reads TGCGCCAGCAGCTTCGGGGACACCGGTAATGAAAAACTGTTTTTT.

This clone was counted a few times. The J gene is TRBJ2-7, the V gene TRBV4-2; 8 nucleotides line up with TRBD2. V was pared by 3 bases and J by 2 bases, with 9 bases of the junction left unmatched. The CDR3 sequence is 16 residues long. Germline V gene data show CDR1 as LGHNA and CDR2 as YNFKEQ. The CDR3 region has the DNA TGTGCCAGCAGCCAGCTGACACTAGCGGAGGCCTACGAGCAGTACTTC. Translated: CASSQLTLAEAYEQYF.

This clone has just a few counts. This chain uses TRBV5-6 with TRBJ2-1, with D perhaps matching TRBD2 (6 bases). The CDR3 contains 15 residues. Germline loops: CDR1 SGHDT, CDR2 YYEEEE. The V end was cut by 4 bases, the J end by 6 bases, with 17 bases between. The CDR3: CASSASPGDLNEQFF. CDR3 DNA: TGTGCCAGCAGCGCCTCACCGGGAGACCTCAATGAGCAGTTCTTC.

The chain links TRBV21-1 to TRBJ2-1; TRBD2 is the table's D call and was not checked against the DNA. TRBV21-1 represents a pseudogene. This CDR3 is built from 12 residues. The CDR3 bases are TGTGCCAGCAGCATGGAGCTATCTGAGCAGTTCTTC. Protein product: CASSMELSEQFF.

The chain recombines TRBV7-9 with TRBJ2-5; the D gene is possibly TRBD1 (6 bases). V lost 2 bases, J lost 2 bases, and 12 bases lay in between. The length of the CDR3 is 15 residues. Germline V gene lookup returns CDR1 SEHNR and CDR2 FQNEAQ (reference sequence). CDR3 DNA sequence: TGTGCCAGCAGCTTAAGACAAGGACAGCAAGAGACCCAGTACTTC. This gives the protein CASSLRQGQQETQYF.